This T cell receptor beta chain was profiled in a study of blood T cells in healthy people across ages. There were at least 5.5 micrograms of total RNA extracted from every sample. Germline lookup yields CDR1 DFQATT and CDR2 SNEGSKA (reference sequence). The CDR3 spans 14 residues. The ends were cut back, 3 bases at V and 3 bases at J, with 15 bases in the middle. Combining a sample-barcoded 5' primer with a J-beta primer mix, a second PCR ran for roughly 7 to 12 cycles. TCRdb reanalysed the 5' RACE reads using MiXCR and keeps one entry per CDR3 protein. The sample holds over 700,000 distinct CDR3 sequences, 40% to 65% seen once.

This chain uses TRBV20-1 with TRBJ2-7; possible D gene TRBD1, 6 bases. The receptor's source is a man at least 80 years old in good health. Sequencing was done on a sample of blood. The CDR3 DNA follows: TGCAGTGCTAGGGGGGCGGAAAGGGACTACGAGCAGTACTTC. Amino acid sequence: CSARGAERDYEQYF.